The rows below give T cell receptor beta chains drawn from one sample of a study of Ad26.COV2.S vaccination and SARS-CoV-2 variants. Clones were read by immunoSEQ multiplex PCR, and TCRdb kept only the in-frame ones, dropping some. The data hold approximately 400,000 clones, with roughly 85% observed a single time. The material was peripheral blood, obtained in a trial of Ad26.COV2.S vaccine versus placebo. These receptors came from a person aged 18-65 years who received the Ad26.COV2.S COVID-19 vaccine or a placebo. Each CDR3 is given with its conserved first and last residue. Fields, in order: D gene, V gene, clone size, J gene, CDR3 DNA, CDR3 protein. The D gene is left open where the match is weak. Part of the rows lack a size; the others show once, few, many or a class for expanded clones.

d_gene: NA
v_gene: TRBV11-1
abundance: NA
j_gene: TRBJ2-7
CDR3nt: TGTGCCAGCAGCAAAAACGCCAGGAGCTCCTACGAGCAGTACTTC
CDR3aa: CASSKNARSSYEQYF

d_gene: NA
v_gene: TRBV12-3/TRBV12-4
abundance: NA
j_gene: TRBJ2-1
CDR3nt: TGTGCCAGCACCCCACGTAACAATGAGCAGTTCTTC
CDR3aa: CASTPRNNEQFF

d_gene: TRBD2
v_gene: TRBV7-3
abundance: NA
j_gene: TRBJ2-1
CDR3nt: TGTGCCAGCAGCTTTCACAGCGGGGGTGAGCAGTTCTTC
CDR3aa: CASSFHSGGEQFF

d_gene: NA
v_gene: TRBV19
abundance: NA
j_gene: TRBJ1-1
CDR3nt: TGTGCCACCCTCTCTGACAGTCTTGAAGCTTTCTTT
CDR3aa: CATLSDSLEAFF

d_gene: NA
v_gene: TRBV19
abundance: few
j_gene: TRBJ1-5
CDR3nt: TGTGCCAGTAGCCCCGAGACAGGCACCAATCAGCCCCAGCATTTT
CDR3aa: CASSPETGTNQPQHF

d_gene: TRBD1
v_gene: TRBV4-3
abundance: NA
j_gene: TRBJ2-2
CDR3nt: TGCGCCAGCAGCCCGAGACCGGGACAGGGGTTCACCGGGGAGCTGTTTTTT
CDR3aa: CASSPRPGQGFTGELFF

d_gene: NA
v_gene: TRBV11-2
abundance: few
j_gene: TRBJ2-7
CDR3nt: TGTGCCAGCAGCTTAGGTCCCAGGGTGGGCTACGAGCAGTACTTC
CDR3aa: CASSLGPRVGYEQYF

d_gene: NA
v_gene: TRBV4-1
abundance: NA
j_gene: TRBJ1-3
CDR3nt: TGCGCCAGCAGCCGCCTCCGCACCATATATTTT
CDR3aa: CASSRLRTIYF

d_gene: TRBD2
v_gene: TRBV12-3/TRBV12-4
abundance: once
j_gene: TRBJ2-5
CDR3nt: TGTGCCAGCAGTCGGGAGGTCCAAGAGACCCAGTACTTC
CDR3aa: CASSREVQETQYF

d_gene: NA
v_gene: TRBV7-9
abundance: NA
j_gene: TRBJ2-1
CDR3nt: TGTGCCAGCAGCTCCTCCTCACGGGTTGAGCAGTTCTTC
CDR3aa: CASSSSSRVEQFF

d_gene: NA
v_gene: TRBV5-1
abundance: NA
j_gene: TRBJ2-3
CDR3nt: TGCGCCAGCAGCTTTGGCGGCACAGATACGCAGTATTTT
CDR3aa: CASSFGGTDTQYF

d_gene: NA
v_gene: TRBV30
abundance: NA
j_gene: TRBJ1-1
CDR3nt: TGTGCCTGGATTGGGGGTCGGTTGCGGACTGAAGCTTTCTTT
CDR3aa: CAWIGGRLRTEAFF

d_gene: NA
v_gene: TRBV6-5
abundance: NA
j_gene: TRBJ1-1
CDR3nt: TGTGCCAGCCGTTACAGGGAGGGCACTGAAGCTTTCTTT
CDR3aa: CASRYREGTEAFF

d_gene: NA
v_gene: TRBV7-2
abundance: few
j_gene: TRBJ1-1
CDR3nt: TGTGCCAGCAGCTTAGGAAGGGAGGGGAGGGCTGAAGCTTTCTTT
CDR3aa: CASSLGREGRAEAFF

d_gene: TRBD1
v_gene: TRBV2
abundance: NA
j_gene: TRBJ2-7
CDR3nt: TGTGCCAGCCGGGGACAGCCTCTCTCCTACGAGCAGTACTTC
CDR3aa: CASRGQPLSYEQYF

d_gene: NA
v_gene: TRBV18
abundance: NA
j_gene: TRBJ1-1
CDR3nt: TGTGCCAGCTCACTTTCTAGCAGAAACACTGAAGCTTTCTTT
CDR3aa: CASSLSSRNTEAFF

d_gene: TRBD2
v_gene: TRBV7-3
abundance: NA
j_gene: TRBJ2-3
CDR3nt: TGTGCCAGCAGCTTAGCGGGGGCAGATACGCAGTATTTT
CDR3aa: CASSLAGADTQYF

d_gene: TRBD2
v_gene: TRBV5-5
abundance: NA
j_gene: TRBJ2-5
CDR3nt: TGTGCCAGCAGCTTTGCGGGGGAAGAGACCCAGTACTTC
CDR3aa: CASSFAGEETQYF

d_gene: TRBD1
v_gene: TRBV5-1
abundance: NA
j_gene: TRBJ2-7
CDR3nt: TGCGCCAGCAGCTTGGTTCCGGGACAGTCAAAGGAGCAGTACTTC
CDR3aa: CASSLVPGQSKEQYF

d_gene: NA
v_gene: TRBV5-1
abundance: NA
j_gene: TRBJ2-1
CDR3nt: TGCGCCAGCAGCTTGGGGCCAAAGGATGAGCAGTTCTTC
CDR3aa: CASSLGPKDEQFF

d_gene: TRBD1
v_gene: TRBV9
abundance: NA
j_gene: TRBJ2-2
CDR3nt: TGTGCCAGCAGCCCGACAGGGACGAACACCGGGGAGCTGTTTTTT
CDR3aa: CASSPTGTNTGELFF

d_gene: NA
v_gene: TRBV4-2
abundance: NA
j_gene: TRBJ2-7
CDR3nt: TGTGCCAGCAGCCAAGACTACGGAGCCTACGAGCAGTACTTC
CDR3aa: CASSQDYGAYEQYF

d_gene: NA
v_gene: TRBV28
abundance: NA
j_gene: TRBJ2-1
CDR3nt: TGTGCCAGCAGTTTAATACCCGGGCTAGCGAGCGAGCAGTTCTTC
CDR3aa: CASSLIPGLASEQFF

d_gene: TRBD2
v_gene: TRBV5-1
abundance: NA
j_gene: TRBJ2-7
CDR3nt: TGCGCCAGCAGTCTCGGGACTAGCGCGTCCTCCTGGTCCTACGAGCAGTACTTC
CDR3aa: CASSLGTSASSWSYEQYF